This T cell receptor (beta chain) was observed in a study of monozygotic twins with inflammatory bowel disease. The CDR3 extends over 18 amino acids. The V gene's germline CDR1 is MDHEN and CDR2 SYDVKM. TCRdb reworked the 5' RACE reads into one entry per CDR3 protein, no DNA. The sample's table shows around 100,000 distinct CDR3 sequences. Every single donor had an approximately 2.5 ml blood sample drawn. Input material: blood. J is TRBJ2-3 and V is TRBV28; the TCRdb call, TRBD2, lacks DNA for checking. This receptor was identified in a human donor with ulcerative colitis or Crohn's disease, or a healthy co-twin of an affected twin (not recorded which). The CDR3 reads CASSSSVRAGGDPNTQYF.